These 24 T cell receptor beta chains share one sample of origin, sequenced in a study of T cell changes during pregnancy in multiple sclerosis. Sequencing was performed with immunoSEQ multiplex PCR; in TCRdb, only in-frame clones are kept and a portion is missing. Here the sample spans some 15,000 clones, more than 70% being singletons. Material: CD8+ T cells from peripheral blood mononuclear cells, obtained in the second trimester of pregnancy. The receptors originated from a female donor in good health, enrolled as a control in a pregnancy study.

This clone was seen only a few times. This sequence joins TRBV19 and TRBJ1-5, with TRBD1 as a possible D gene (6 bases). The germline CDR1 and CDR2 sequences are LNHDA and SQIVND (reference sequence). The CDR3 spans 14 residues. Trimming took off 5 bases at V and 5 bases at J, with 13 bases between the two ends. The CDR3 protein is CASSSQGSDQPQHF. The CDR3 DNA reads TGTGCCAGTAGTTCACAGGGCAGTGATCAGCCCCAGCATTTT.

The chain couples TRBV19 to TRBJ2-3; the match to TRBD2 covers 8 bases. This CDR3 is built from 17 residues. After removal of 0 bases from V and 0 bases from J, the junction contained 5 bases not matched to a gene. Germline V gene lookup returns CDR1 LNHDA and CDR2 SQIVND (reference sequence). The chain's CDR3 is CASSIDIAGFSTDTQYF. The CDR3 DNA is TGTGCCAGTAGTATAGACATAGCGGGATTTAGCACAGATACGCAGTATTTT.

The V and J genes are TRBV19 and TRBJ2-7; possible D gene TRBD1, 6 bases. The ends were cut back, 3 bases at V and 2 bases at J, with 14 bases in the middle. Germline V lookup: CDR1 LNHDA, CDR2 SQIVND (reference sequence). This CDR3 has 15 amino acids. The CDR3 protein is CASSITGSSTYEQYF. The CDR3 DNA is TGTGCCAGTAGTATCACAGGGTCCTCCACCTACGAGCAGTACTTC.

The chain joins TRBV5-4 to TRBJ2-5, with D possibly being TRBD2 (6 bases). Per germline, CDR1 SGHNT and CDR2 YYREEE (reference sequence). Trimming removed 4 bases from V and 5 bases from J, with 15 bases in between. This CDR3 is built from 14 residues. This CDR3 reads CASSAGGTSETQYF. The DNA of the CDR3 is TGTGCCAGCAGCGCTGGGGGGACCTCGGAGACCCAGTACTTC.

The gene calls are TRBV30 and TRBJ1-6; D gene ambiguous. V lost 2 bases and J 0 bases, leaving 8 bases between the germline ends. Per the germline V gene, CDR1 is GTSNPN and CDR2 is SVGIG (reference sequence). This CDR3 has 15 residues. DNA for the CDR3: TGTGCCTGGAGTACTCTAATCTCCTATAATTCACCCCTCCACTTT. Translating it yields CAWSTLISYNSPLHF.

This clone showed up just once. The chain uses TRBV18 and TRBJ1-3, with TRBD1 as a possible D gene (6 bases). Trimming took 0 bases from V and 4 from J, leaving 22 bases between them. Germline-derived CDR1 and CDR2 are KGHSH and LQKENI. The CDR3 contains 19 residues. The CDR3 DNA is TGTGCCAGCTCACCACCGATCCAGGGGACCTTTGTGCCGGGAAACACCATATATTTT. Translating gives CASSPPIQGTFVPGNTIYF.

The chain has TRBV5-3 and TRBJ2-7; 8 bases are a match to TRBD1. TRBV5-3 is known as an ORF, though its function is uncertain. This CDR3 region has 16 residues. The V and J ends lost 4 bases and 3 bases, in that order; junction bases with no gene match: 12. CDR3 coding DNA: TGTGCCAGAAGCCTACCCTGGGGACAGGATTTCTACGAGCAGTACTTC. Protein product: CARSLPWGQDFYEQYF.

The CDR3 reads CASSFLTSGSSEQFF. Here the CDR3 DNA reads TGTGCCAGCAGCTTCCTGACTAGCGGGAGCAGCGAGCAGTTCTTC. The chain links TRBV7-3 to TRBJ2-1; 12 nucleotides align to TRBD2. V lost 3 bases to trimming and J lost 10 bases; unmatched junction nucleotides: 7. The CDR3 runs to 15 residues. Per the germline V gene, CDR1 is SGHTA and CDR2 is FQGTGA.

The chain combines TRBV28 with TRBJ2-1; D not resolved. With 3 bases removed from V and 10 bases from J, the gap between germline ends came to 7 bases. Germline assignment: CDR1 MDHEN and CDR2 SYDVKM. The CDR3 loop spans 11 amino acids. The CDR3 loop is CASSFGREQFF. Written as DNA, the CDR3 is TGTGCCAGCAGTTTTGGCCGAGAGCAGTTCTTC.

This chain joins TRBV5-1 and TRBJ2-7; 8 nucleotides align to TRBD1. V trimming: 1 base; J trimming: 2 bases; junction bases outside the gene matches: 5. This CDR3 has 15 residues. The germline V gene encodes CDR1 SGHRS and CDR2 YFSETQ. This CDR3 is CASSLRTGSTYEQYF. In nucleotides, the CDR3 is TGCGCCAGCAGCTTGCGGACAGGGAGCACCTACGAGCAGTACTTC.

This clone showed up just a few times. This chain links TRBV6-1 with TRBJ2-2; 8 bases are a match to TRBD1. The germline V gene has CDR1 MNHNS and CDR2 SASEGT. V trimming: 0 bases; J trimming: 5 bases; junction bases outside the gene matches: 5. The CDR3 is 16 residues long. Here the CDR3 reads CASSEAAGGFTGELFF. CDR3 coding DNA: TGTGCCAGCAGTGAAGCGGCAGGGGGCTTTACCGGGGAGCTGTTTTTT.

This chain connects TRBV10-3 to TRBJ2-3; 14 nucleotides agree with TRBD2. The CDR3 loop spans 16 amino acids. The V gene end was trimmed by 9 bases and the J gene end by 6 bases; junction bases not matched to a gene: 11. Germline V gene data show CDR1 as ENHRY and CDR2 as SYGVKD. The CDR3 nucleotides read TGTGCCATAAGTCCCGGGACTAGCGGGAGAAGGGATACGCAGTATTTT. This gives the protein CAISPGTSGRRDTQYF.

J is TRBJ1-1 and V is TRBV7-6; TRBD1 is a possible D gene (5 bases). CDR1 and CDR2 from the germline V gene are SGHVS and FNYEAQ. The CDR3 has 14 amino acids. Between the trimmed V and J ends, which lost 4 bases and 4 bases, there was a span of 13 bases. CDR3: CASSWTGEGTEAFF. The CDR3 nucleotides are TGTGCCAGCAGCTGGACGGGGGAAGGCACTGAAGCTTTCTTT.

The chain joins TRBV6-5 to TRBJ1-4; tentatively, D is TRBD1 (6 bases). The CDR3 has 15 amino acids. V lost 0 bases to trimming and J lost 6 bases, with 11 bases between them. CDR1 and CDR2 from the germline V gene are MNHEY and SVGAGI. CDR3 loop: CASSYSGEGDEKLFF. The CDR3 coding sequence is TGTGCCAGCAGTTACTCGGGGGAGGGGGATGAAAAACTGTTTTTT.

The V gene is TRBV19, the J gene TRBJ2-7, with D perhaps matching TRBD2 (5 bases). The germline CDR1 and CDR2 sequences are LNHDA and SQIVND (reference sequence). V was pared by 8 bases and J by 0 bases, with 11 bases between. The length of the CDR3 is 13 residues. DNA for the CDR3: TGTGCCAGTTCCGCGGGCGTCTCCTACGAGCAGTACTTC. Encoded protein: CASSAGVSYEQYF. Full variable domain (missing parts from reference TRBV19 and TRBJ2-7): DGGITQSPKYLFRKEGQNVTLSCEQNLNHDAMYWYRQDPGQGLRLIYYSQIVNDFQKGDIAEGYSVSREKKESFPLTVTSAQKNPTAFYLCASSAGVSYEQYFGPGTRLTVT.

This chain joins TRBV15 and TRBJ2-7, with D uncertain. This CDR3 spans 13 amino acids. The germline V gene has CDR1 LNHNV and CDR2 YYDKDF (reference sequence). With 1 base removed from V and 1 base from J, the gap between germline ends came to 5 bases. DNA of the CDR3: TGTGCCACCAGCAGAGGACTTTCCTACGAGCAGTACTTC. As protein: CATSRGLSYEQYF.

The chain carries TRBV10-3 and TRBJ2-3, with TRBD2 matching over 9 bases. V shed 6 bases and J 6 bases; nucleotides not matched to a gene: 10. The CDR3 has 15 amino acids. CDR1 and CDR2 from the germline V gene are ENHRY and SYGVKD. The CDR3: CAISPGLARGDTQYF. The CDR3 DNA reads TGTGCCATCAGCCCTGGACTAGCGCGGGGGGATACGCAGTATTTT.

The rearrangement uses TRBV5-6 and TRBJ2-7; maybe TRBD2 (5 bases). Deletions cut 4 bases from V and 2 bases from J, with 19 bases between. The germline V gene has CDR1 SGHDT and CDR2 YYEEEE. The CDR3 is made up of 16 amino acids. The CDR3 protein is CASSGLSERDPYEQYF. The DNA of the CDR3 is TGTGCCAGCAGCGGACTTAGCGAACGAGATCCCTACGAGCAGTACTTC.

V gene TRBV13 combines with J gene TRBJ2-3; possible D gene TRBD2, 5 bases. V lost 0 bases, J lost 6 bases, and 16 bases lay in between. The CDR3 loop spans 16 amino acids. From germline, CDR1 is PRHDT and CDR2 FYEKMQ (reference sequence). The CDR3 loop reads CASSLGTIEVSDTQYF. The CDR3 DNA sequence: TGTGCCAGCAGCTTAGGGACTATCGAAGTAAGCGATACGCAGTATTTT.

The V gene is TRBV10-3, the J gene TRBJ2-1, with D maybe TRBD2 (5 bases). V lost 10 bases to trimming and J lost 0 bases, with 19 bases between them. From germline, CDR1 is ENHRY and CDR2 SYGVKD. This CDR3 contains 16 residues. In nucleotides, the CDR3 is TGTGCCACCGCCGGGGTCGCAGCGGTCTCCTACAATGAGCAGTTCTTC. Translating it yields CATAGVAAVSYNEQFF.

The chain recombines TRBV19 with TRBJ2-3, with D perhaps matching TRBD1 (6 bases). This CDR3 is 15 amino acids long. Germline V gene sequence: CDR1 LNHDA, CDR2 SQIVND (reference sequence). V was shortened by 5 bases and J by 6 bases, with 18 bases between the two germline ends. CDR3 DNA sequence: TGTGCCAGTAGTCCTGGGGGCCGAGCAGGGGATACGCAGTATTTT. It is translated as CASSPGGRAGDTQYF.

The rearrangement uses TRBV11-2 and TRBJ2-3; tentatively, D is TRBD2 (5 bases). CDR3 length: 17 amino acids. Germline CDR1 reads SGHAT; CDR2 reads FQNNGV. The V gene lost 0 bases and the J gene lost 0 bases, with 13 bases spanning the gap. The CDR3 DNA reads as TGTGCCAGCAGCTTAGATCCCGGGCTAGCCAGCACAGATACGCAGTATTTT. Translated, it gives CASSLDPGLASTDTQYF.

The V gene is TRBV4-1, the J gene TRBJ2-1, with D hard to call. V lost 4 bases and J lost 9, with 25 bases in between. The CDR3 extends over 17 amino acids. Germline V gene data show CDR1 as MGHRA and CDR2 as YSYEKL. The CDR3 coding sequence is TGCGCCAGCAGCCCCTACCCACCGGAAACGAAGAGAGGTGAGCAGTTCTTC. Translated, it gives CASSPYPPETKRGEQFF.

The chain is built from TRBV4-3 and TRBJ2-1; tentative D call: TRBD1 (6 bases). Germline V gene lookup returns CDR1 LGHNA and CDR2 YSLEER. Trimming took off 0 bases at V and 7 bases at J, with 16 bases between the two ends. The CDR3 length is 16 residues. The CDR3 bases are TGCGCCAGCAGCCAAGAAGGGGCAGGGGACGGAAATGAGCAGTTCTTC. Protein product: CASSQEGAGDGNEQFF.